The subject of this entry is one TCR beta chain. The entry originates in a study of blood T cell repertoires in COVID-19. The assay was immunoSEQ multiplex PCR, and TCRdb's table has in-frame clones only and misses some. Of roughly 57,000 clones listed, roughly 90% were seen once; the top ten hold approximately 16%. The germline V gene has CDR1 SGHVS and CDR2 FQNEAQ. The CDR3 spans 20 residues. After removal of 0 bases from V and 2 bases from J, the junction contained 17 bases not matched to a gene. The rearrangement uses TRBV7-8 and TRBJ2-5; 8 nucleotides line up with TRBD2. The sequence derives from a man older than 75 with acute or convalescent COVID-19. Material: peripheral blood. The CDR3 loop is CASSLAPLLAGAAFQETQYF. CDR3 nucleotides: TGTGCCAGCAGCTTAGCGCCGCTCCTAGCGGGCGCGGCCTTTCAAGAGACCCAGTACTTC.